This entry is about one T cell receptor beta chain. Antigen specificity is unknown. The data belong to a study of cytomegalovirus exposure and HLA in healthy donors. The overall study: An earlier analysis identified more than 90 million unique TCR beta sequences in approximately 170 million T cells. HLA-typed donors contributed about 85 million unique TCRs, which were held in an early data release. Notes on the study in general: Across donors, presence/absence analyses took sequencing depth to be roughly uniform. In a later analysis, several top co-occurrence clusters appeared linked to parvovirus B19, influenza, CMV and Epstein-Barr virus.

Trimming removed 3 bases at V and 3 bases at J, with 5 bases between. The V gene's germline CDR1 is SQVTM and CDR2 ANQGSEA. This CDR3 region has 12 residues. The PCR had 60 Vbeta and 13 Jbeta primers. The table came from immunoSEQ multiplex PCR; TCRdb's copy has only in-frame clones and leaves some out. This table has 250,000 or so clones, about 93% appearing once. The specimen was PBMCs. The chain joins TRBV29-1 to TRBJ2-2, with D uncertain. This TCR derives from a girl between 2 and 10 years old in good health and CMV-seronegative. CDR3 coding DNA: TGCAGCGTTGATGAGTACACCGGGGAGCTGTTTTTT. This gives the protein CSVDEYTGELFF.